These 14 T cell receptor beta chains share one sample of origin, sequenced in a study of blood T cell repertoires in COVID-19. Clones were sequenced by immunoSEQ multiplex PCR, and TCRdb holds only the in-frame ones, with some missing. The sample yields 250,000 to 350,000 clones, about 81% seen once. Sequencing was done on a sample of peripheral blood. Source of these receptors: a human donor with COVID-19, enrolled during active disease. The donor label of this sample is uncertain.

This sequence joins TRBV28 and TRBJ1-1; D ambiguous. In germline, CDR1 is MDHEN, CDR2 SYDVKM. The CDR3 runs to 11 residues. V lost 3 bases and J 10 bases, leaving 9 bases between the germline ends. The CDR3 DNA sequence: TGTGCCAGCAGTTTGGCACGGGTAGCTTTCTTT. Protein product: CASSLARVAFF. Using reference TRBV28 and TRBJ1-1 for the parts outside the CDR3, the full variable domain is DVKVTQSSRYLVKRTGEKVFLECVQDMDHENMFWYRQDPGLGLRLIYFSYDVKMKEKGDIPEGYSVSREKKERFSLILESASTNQTSMYLCASSLARVAFFGQGTRLTVV.

This chain connects TRBV30 to TRBJ2-1; 14 bases align to TRBD2. Unmatched junction bases numbered 11, after V lost 3 bases and J lost 10 bases. CDR3 length: 16 amino acids. Looked up from germline, CDR1 is GTSNPN and CDR2 is SVGIG (reference sequence). CDR3 loop: CAWRVAGLAGVGEQFF. Written as DNA, the CDR3 is TGTGCCTGGAGGGTAGCGGGACTAGCGGGAGTAGGGGAGCAGTTCTTC.

This chain joins TRBV27 and TRBJ1-4; 12 nucleotides align to TRBD1. Unmatched junction bases numbered 3, after V lost 3 bases and J lost 7 bases. Germline V gene data show CDR1 as MNHEY and CDR2 as SMNVEV (reference sequence). This CDR3 has 15 amino acids. The CDR3 coding sequence is TGTGCCAGCAGTTTCCGGGACAGGGGGCCTGAAAAACTGTTTTTT. Translation gives CASSFRDRGPEKLFF. The whole variable domain, remainder taken from reference TRBV27 and TRBJ1-4, is EAQVTQNPRYLITVTGKKLTVTCSQNMNHEYMSWYRQDPGLGLRQIYYSMNVEVTDKGDVPEGYKVSRKEKRNFPLILESPSPNQTSLYFCASSFRDRGPEKLFFGSGTQLSVL.

This clone showed up many times. The chain joins TRBV29-1 to TRBJ1-2; no clear D. There are 13 residues in the CDR3. V was clipped by 3 bases and J by 8 bases, with 16 bases between them. Per the germline V gene, CDR1 is SQVTM and CDR2 is ANQGSEA. This CDR3 reads CSVDGSGGQGYTF. In nucleotides, the CDR3 is TGCAGCGTTGACGGATCGGGAGGGCAAGGCTACACCTTC.

The chain joins TRBV5-4 to TRBJ2-5, with 11 bases identical to TRBD2. Looked up from germline, CDR1 is SGHNT and CDR2 is YYREEE (reference sequence). With V trimmed by 4 bases and J by 4 bases, 9 bases remained unmatched. The CDR3 covers 16 residues. The CDR3 loop reads CASSQETTSGRETQYF. The CDR3 coding sequence is TGTGCCAGCAGCCAGGAAACAACTAGCGGGAGAGAGACCCAGTACTTC.

The CDR3 nucleotides read TGTGCCAGCAGCTTGGCCCTGGGGGGGTACGGGGCCAACGTCCTGACTTTC. Translating it yields CASSLALGGYGANVLTF. V usage is TRBV5-4 and J usage is TRBJ2-6, with TRBD2 matching over 7 bases. Unmatched junction bases numbered 7, after V lost 0 bases and J lost 4 bases. CDR3 length equals 17 residues. Germline CDR1 and CDR2: SGHNT and YYREEE (reference sequence).

This sequence joins TRBV4-3 and TRBJ2-1, with TRBD2 matching 11 bases. From germline, CDR1 is LGHNA and CDR2 YSLEER. The CDR3 runs 18 residues. The junction had 15 bases not matched to a gene; V was cut back by 4 bases and J by 7 bases. The CDR3 is CASSPSPGLAVGRNEQFF. As DNA, the CDR3 is TGCGCCAGCAGCCCTTCCCCGGGACTAGCGGTGGGAAGGAATGAGCAGTTCTTC.

The gene calls are TRBV7-3 and TRBJ1-1, with D tentatively TRBD1 (6 bases). The V end lost 5 bases, the J end lost 5 bases, and 12 bases lay between the germline ends. The CDR3 is 13 residues long. In germline, CDR1 is SGHTA, CDR2 FQGTGA. CDR3 protein: CASSEGVGTEAFF. The DNA of the CDR3 is TGTGCCAGCAGCGAGGGGGTTGGAACTGAAGCTTTCTTT.

V usage is TRBV4-1 and J usage is TRBJ2-7; TRBD2 matches at 12 bases. Germline V gives CDR1 MGHRA, CDR2 YSYEKL. The CDR3 sequence is 19 residues long. Trimming at V came to 4 bases and at J to 2 bases, leaving 15 bases not matched to a gene. CDR3 sequence (DNA): TGCGCCAGCAGCCCAAAGGTGGGGACTAGCGGGCCCGTCACCTACGAGCAGTACTTC. It encodes CASSPKVGTSGPVTYEQYF.

This chain joins TRBV6-2 or TRBV6-3 and TRBJ2-3; TRBD2 matches 7 bases. This CDR3 is built from 16 residues. The junction had 11 bases not matched to a gene; V was cut back by 3 bases and J by 5 bases. Per the germline V gene, CDR1 is MNHEY and CDR2 is SVGEGT. CDR3 amino acids: CASSYSSGTQGDTQYF. The CDR3 nucleotides are TGTGCCAGCAGTTATTCGAGCGGGACCCAAGGAGATACGCAGTATTTT.

The chain links TRBV27 to TRBJ1-5; 7 bases agree with TRBD1. The V segment lost 6 bases and the J segment 8 bases; nucleotides outside the gene matches: 10. The CDR3 spans 14 residues. Germline V gene sequence: CDR1 MNHEY, CDR2 SMNVEV (reference sequence). In DNA, the CDR3 is TGTGCCAGCAGCTTAAGACAGGGCACGGAGCCCCAGCATTTT. Protein product: CASSLRQGTEPQHF.

The rearrangement joins TRBV5-5 to TRBJ2-1, with 15 nucleotides matching TRBD2. The CDR3 spans 16 residues. The V gene's germline CDR1 is SGHKS and CDR2 YYEKEE (reference sequence). The ends lost 5 bases at V and 6 bases at J; junction bases unmatched: 6. CDR3 DNA sequence: TGTGCCAGCAGTTCCGGGACTAGCGGGAGGATCAATGAGCAGTTCTTC. It translates to CASSSGTSGRINEQFF.

The CDR3 protein is CASSLVWGGGNYNEQFF. In DNA, the CDR3 is TGTGCCAGCAGCTTAGTTTGGGGCGGGGGGAACTACAATGAGCAGTTCTTC. The chain is built from TRBV7-8 and TRBJ2-1, with 8 nucleotides matching TRBD2. V shed 1 base, J shed 3 bases, and the junction held 8 bases outside the gene matches. The CDR3 covers 17 residues. In germline, CDR1 is SGHVS, CDR2 FQNEAQ. The full variable domain, with the rest looked up from reference TRBV7-8 and TRBJ2-1, is GAGVSQSPRYKVAKRGQDVALRCDPISGHVSLFWYQQALGQGPEFLTYFQNEAQLDKSGLPSDRFFAERPEGSVSTLKIQRTQQEDSAVYLCASSLVWGGGNYNEQFFGPGTRLTVL.

This chain connects TRBV19 to TRBJ2-3, with D perhaps TRBD1 (5 bases). Per the germline V gene, CDR1 is LNHDA and CDR2 is SQIVND (reference sequence). The CDR3 contains 17 residues. Trimming removed 3 bases at V and 4 bases at J, with 20 bases between. CDR3 protein: CASSMGKGRVAADTQYF. CDR3 DNA sequence: TGTGCCAGTAGTATGGGGAAGGGCAGGGTGGCGGCAGATACGCAGTATTTT. Filled out from reference TRBV19 and TRBJ2-3, the complete variable domain reads DGGITQSPKYLFRKEGQNVTLSCEQNLNHDAMYWYRQDPGQGLRLIYYSQIVNDFQKGDIAEGYSVSREKKESFPLTVTSAQKNPTAFYLCASSMGKGRVAADTQYFGPGTRLTVL.